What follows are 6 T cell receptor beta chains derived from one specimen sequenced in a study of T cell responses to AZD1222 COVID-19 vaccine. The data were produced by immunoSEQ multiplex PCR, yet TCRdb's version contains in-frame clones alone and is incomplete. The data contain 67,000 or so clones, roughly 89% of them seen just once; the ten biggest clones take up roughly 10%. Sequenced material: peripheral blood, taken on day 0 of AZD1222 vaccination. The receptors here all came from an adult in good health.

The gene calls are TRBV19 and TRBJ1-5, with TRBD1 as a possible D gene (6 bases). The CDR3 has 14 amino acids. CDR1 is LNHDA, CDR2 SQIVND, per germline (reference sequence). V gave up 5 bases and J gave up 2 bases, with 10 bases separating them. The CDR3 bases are TGTGCCAGTAGTCCAGGGGTAGGCAATCAGCCCCAGCATTTT. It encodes CASSPGVGNQPQHF.

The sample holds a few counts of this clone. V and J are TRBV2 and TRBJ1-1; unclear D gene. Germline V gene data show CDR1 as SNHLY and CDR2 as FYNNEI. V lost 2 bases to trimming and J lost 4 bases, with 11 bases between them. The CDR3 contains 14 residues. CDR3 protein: CASSETGFFTEAFF. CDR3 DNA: TGTGCCAGCAGTGAAACGGGATTTTTCACTGAAGCTTTCTTT. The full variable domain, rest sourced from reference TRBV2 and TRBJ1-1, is EPEVTQTPSHQVTQMGQEVILRCVPISNHLYFYWYRQILGQKVEFLVSFYNNEISEKSEIFDDQFSVERPDGSNFTLKIRSTKLEDSAMYFCASSETGFFTEAFFGQGTRLTVV.

The CDR3 protein is CASSRRESGGSNEQFF. The CDR3 nucleotides read TGTGCCAGCAGCCGCCGGGAGTCAGGGGGGAGCAATGAGCAGTTCTTC. The J gene is TRBJ2-1, the V gene TRBV11-2, with D tentatively TRBD1 (7 bases). Germline V lookup: CDR1 SGHAT, CDR2 FQNNGV. The CDR3 totals 16 residues. V was trimmed by 5 bases and J by 6 bases, leaving 20 bases between them.

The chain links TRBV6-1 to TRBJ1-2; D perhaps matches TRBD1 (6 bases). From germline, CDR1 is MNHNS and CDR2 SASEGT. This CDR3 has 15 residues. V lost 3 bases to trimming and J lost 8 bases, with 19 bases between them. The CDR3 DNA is TGTGCCAGCAGTGAGGTCAGGGGAAGGACGGGAGGCTACACCTTC. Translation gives CASSEVRGRTGGYTF.

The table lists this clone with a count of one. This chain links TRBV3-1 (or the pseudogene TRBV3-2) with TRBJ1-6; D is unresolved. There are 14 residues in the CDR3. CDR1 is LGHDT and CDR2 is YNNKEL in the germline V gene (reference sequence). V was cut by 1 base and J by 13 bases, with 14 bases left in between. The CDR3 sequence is CASSQVPAVDPLHF. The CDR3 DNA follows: TGTGCCAGCAGCCAAGTACCCGCGGTGGATCCCCTCCACTTT.

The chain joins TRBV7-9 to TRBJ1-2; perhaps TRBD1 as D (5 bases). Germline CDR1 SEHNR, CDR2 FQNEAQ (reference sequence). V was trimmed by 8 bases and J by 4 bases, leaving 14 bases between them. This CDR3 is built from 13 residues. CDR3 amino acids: CASGRPGRYGYTF. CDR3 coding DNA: TGTGCCAGCGGACGTCCAGGGCGCTATGGCTACACCTTC.